The 2 T cell receptor beta chains below all came from one sample that was sequenced in a study of OX40 agonist ivuxolimab in advanced cancers. Measured with immunoSEQ multiplex PCR; TCRdb has only the in-frame clones, and not every one. Of around 85,000 clones in the sample, less than 95% were seen once. The sequencing here drew on CD4+ or CD8+ T cells sorted from blood, taken in a trial of the OX40 agonist ivuxolimab. All receptors derive from an adult with an advanced solid tumor such as melanoma, head and neck, liver or kidney cancer.

The rearrangement joins TRBV11-3 to TRBJ2-3; 8 bases are shared with TRBD2. CDR3 length: 14 amino acids. The V gene end was trimmed by 7 bases and the J gene end by 6 bases; junction bases not matched to a gene: 9. The V gene's germline CDR1 is SGHNT and CDR2 YENEEA. CDR3 nucleotides: TGTGCCAGCACCACCTCCGGGAGGGTGGATACGCAGTATTTT. Translated: CASTTSGRVDTQYF.

The chain combines TRBV6-6 with TRBJ1-1; perhaps TRBD1 as D (6 bases). The germline V gene has CDR1 MNHNY and CDR2 SVGAGI (reference sequence). Trimming cost V 10 bases and J 5 bases, with 23 bases left between them. This CDR3 spans 15 amino acids. The CDR3 region is CAIEQGIEARTEAFF. CDR3 DNA: TGTGCCATAGAACAGGGTATCGAGGCGAGGACTGAAGCTTTCTTT.